A selection of T cell receptor beta chains follows, all from one sample in a study of T cells after yellow fever vaccination. TCRdb called the 5' RACE reads again in MiXCR, with one record for every CDR3 protein. This sample has roughly 500,000 distinct CDR3 sequences, with about 19% found just once. The material was PBMCs, obtained 15 days after the yellow fever booster vaccination. These TCRs come from a man aged 25 to 40 who received the YFV17D yellow fever vaccine. Each CDR3 is given with its conserved first and last residue. A D gene is named only where the DNA matches it firmly.

TRBJ2-1 16 TRBV30 TRBD2 CAWKTGTSGAYNEQFF
TRBJ1-4 15 TRBV19 NA CASTTRRAYNEKLFF
TRBJ2-2 12 TRBV29-1 NA CSVLRGDGELFF
TRBJ2-7 14 TRBV20-1 TRBD2 CSARGLAVTYEQYF
TRBJ2-5 13 TRBV18 NA CASLRRREETQYF
TRBJ2-3 16 TRBV28 TRBD2 CASSLSGTSGSYTQYF
TRBJ1-2 15 TRBV9 NA CASSGNLGAIHGYTF
TRBJ2-5 14 TRBV20-1 TRBD2 CSARGGGIQETQYF
TRBJ2-5 15 TRBV20-1 NA CSARDGRGGSETQYF
TRBJ2-7 13 TRBV20-1 TRBD2 CSARYGRLAEQYF
TRBJ2-1 14 TRBV7-2 NA CANSKKARAGEQFF
TRBJ2-7 15 TRBV20-1 TRBD1 CSAPPGQGIPYEQYF
TRBJ2-3 12 TRBV7-8 NA CASSLDRVVVNF
TRBJ2-7 14 TRBV4-3 NA CASSQVMGSYEQYF
TRBJ1-4 14 TRBV7-9 NA CASSLEGGREKLFF
TRBJ1-1 14 TRBV7-2 NA CASSLSAGRVQAFF
TRBJ1-1 13 TRBV27 NA CASQGWENTEAFF
TRBJ2-7 12 TRBV20-1 NA CSASSAAYEQYF
TRBJ1-1 13 TRBV20-1 TRBD1 CSASLDRETEAFF
TRBJ2-3 15 TRBV6-5 TRBD1 CASSFRPGGGDTQYF
TRBJ1-3 14 TRBV15 NA CATSRFPPGNTIYF
TRBJ2-7 14 TRBV20-1 NA CSARDGASAYEQYF
TRBJ2-2 14 TRBV7-9 TRBD2 CASHLAGGTGELFF
TRBJ2-2 14 TRBV28 TRBD2 CASSQAGGFGELFF
TRBJ2-1 12 TRBV6-2/TRBV6-3 TRBD2 CASSPSGGKQFF
TRBJ2-3 17 TRBV24-1 TRBD2 CATSDPEGRENTDTQYF
TRBJ1-5 17 TRBV7-2 NA CASSLGGQPYSNQPQHF
TRBJ2-3 15 TRBV7-2 TRBD2 CASSKGTSLADTQYF
TRBJ2-1 16 TRBV24-1 NA CATSDSGGRGYNEQFF
TRBJ2-2 16 TRBV12-3/TRBV12-4 NA CASSGRLVKNTGELFF
TRBJ2-2 16 TRBV5-4 NA CASSLRAALNTGELFF
TRBJ2-1 15 TRBV9 TRBD2 CASSVISGADNEQFF
TRBJ2-7 12 TRBV20-1 NA CSARRGLDEQYF
TRBJ2-1 16 TRBV6-4 NA CASSESRLSPYNEQFF
TRBJ2-2 17 TRBV5-5 TRBD1 CASSWGQGNSNTGELFF
TRBJ2-2 16 TRBV12-3/TRBV12-4 TRBD2 CASNSGLAGRTGELFF
TRBJ2-1 14 TRBV6-2/TRBV6-3 TRBD1 CASSPDRGFNEQFF
TRBJ2-2 14 TRBV29-1 TRBD2 CSVSFAGDTGELFF
TRBJ2-2 16 TRBV7-9 NA CPSSRDRAANTGELFF
TRBJ1-6 17 TRBV28 NA CASSVGGLSSYNSPLHF
TRBJ1-6 14 TRBV7-9 NA CASSLHSRDSPLHF